Presented here are 9 T cell receptor beta chains from one specimen sequenced in a study of T cells in Graves' hyperthyroidism and ophthalmopathy. RNA transcripts provided the source from which TCR beta CDR3 regions were amplified. Carried out on the TCR CDR3, a first-round RT-PCR used the HTBI primer set. Using its own MiXCR run on the multiplex PCR reads, TCRdb lists one record per CDR3 protein. Of 250,000 or so distinct CDR3 sequences detected, 15% appear once; the ten largest clones hold about 33%. The sequenced sample was blood. These receptor sequences come from a woman between 50 and 59 years old with Graves' hyperthyroidism that later progressed to Graves' ophthalmopathy.

This clonotype was picked up a small number of times. The genes are TRBV20-1 and TRBJ2-3; 9 nucleotides agree with TRBD1. Germline V CDR1 and CDR2: DFQATT, SNEGSKA (reference sequence). The CDR3 is made up of 15 amino acids. V was clipped by 0 bases and J by 2 bases; unmatched bases: 3. CDR3 sequence: CSARDRTGVTDTQYF. In DNA, the CDR3 is TGCAGTGCTAGAGATCGGACAGGGGTCACAGATACGCAGTATTTT.

Ten or more counts support this clonotype. CDR3: CASSYGQGSYEQYF. The CDR3 coding sequence is TGTGCCAGCAGTTACGGGCAGGGATCCTACGAGCAGTACTTC. The rearrangement links TRBV12-3 or TRBV12-4 to TRBJ2-7; D perhaps matches TRBD1 (5 bases). This CDR3 has 14 residues. Trimming stripped 4 bases from V and 1 base from J, with 11 bases between.

For this clonotype: A much larger clone sits a single nucleotide away, making a read error possible. The chain has TRBV6-1 and TRBJ1-2; possible D gene TRBD1, 6 bases. CDR3 length: 13 residues. V was shortened by 4 bases and J by 4 bases, with 10 bases between the two germline ends. CDR1 and CDR2 (germline): MNHNS, SASEGT. This CDR3 is CASSADRFYGYTF. CDR3 nucleotides: TGTGCCAGCAGTGCAGACAGGTTCTATGGCTACACCTTC.

This clonotype has ten or more counts. CDR3 coding DNA: TGTGCCAGCAGTCCTCTGAGTTTATTGTCCCAGCCCCAGCATTTT. Translating gives CASSPLSLLSQPQHF. This sequence joins TRBV12-3 or TRBV12-4 and TRBJ1-5; unclear D gene. V was clipped by 5 bases and J by 7 bases, with 18 bases between them. The CDR3 spans 15 residues.

There are many counts of this clonotype. The chain is built from TRBV20-1 and TRBJ1-1, with a possible D match to TRBD1 (5 bases). Germline V gene data show CDR1 as DFQATT and CDR2 as SNEGSKA (reference sequence). V was shortened by 6 bases and J by 5 bases, with 19 bases between the two germline ends. The CDR3 contains 14 residues. The CDR3 sequence: CSAREVGGGTEAFF. The CDR3 region has the DNA TGCAGTGCGAGGGAAGTGGGGGGGGGTACTGAAGCTTTCTTT.

This clonotype has at least ten counts. The chain recombines TRBV28 with TRBJ2-3, with TRBD2 matching over 8 bases. Trimming removed 7 bases from V and 6 bases from J; junction bases left unmatched: 12. CDR3 length: 15 amino acids. CDR1 is MDHEN, CDR2 SYDVKM, per germline. This chain's CDR3 is CASIIGGRLGDTQYF. The CDR3 region has the DNA TGTGCCAGCATTATTGGCGGGAGGCTTGGCGATACGCAGTATTTT. Supplemented by reference TRBV28 and TRBJ2-3, the full variable domain reads DVKVTQSSRYLVKRTGEKVFLECVQDMDHENMFWYRQDPGLGLRLIYFSYDVKMKEKGDIPEGYSVSREKKERFSLILESASTNQTSMYLCASIIGGRLGDTQYFGPGTRLTVL.

This clonotype was observed many times. CDR3 protein: CASSLVPSRHNEQFF. CDR3 in DNA: TGTGCCAGCAGCTTAGTGCCTAGCCGGCACAATGAGCAGTTCTTC. The V gene is TRBV7-9, the J gene TRBJ2-1; possible D gene TRBD2, 5 bases. Per the germline V gene, CDR1 is SEHNR and CDR2 is FQNEAQ (reference sequence). The CDR3 is 15 amino acids. Trimming stripped 1 base from V and 5 bases from J, with 12 bases between.

This clonotype was recorded a few times. The chain carries TRBV5-1 and TRBJ2-1; 8 nucleotides agree with TRBD2. The CDR3 contains 14 residues. From germline, CDR1 is SGHRS and CDR2 YFSETQ. Germline trimming cut 6 bases from V and 2 bases from J; bases unmatched to any gene: 4. The CDR3 region has the DNA TGCGCCAGCAACCAACTAGCGGCCTACAATGAGCAGTTCTTC. Protein sequence: CASNQLAAYNEQFF.

In its sample, this clonotype was seen many times. V usage is TRBV28 and J usage is TRBJ1-5; D unresolved. V lost 5 bases, J lost 0 bases, and 17 bases lay in between. Germline lookup yields CDR1 MDHEN and CDR2 SYDVKM. The CDR3 has 17 residues. CDR3 sequence reads: CASSLGFLGYSNQPQHF. DNA for the CDR3: TGTGCCAGCAGTCTGGGGTTTCTAGGTTATAGCAATCAGCCCCAGCATTTT.